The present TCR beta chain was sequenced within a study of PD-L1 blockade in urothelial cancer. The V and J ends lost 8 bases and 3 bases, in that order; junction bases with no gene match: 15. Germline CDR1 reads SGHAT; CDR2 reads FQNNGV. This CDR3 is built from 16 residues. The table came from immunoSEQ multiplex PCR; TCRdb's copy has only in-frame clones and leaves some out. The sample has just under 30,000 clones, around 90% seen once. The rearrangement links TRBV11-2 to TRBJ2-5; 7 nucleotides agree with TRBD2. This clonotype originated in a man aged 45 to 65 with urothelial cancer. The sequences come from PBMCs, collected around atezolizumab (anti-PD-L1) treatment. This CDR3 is CASGSLRGRAKETQYF. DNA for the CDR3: TGTGCCAGCGGAAGCTTACGGGGGAGGGCCAAAGAGACCCAGTACTTC.